Below, one TCR beta chain is given with its context. What it binds is unknown. This specimen comes from a study of beta chain features in type 1 diabetes. Study-wide results and caveats: Moderate yet significant TCRB CDR3 shortening was seen in Type 1 diabetes patients in all four CD4+ subsets.

Germline CDR1 and CDR2: SQVTM and ANQGSEA. V lost 7 bases and J 4 bases, leaving 16 bases between the germline ends. This CDR3 region has 13 residues. Reverse transcription of all isolated RNA meant that expressed TCRB transcripts were sequenced. Profiled with immunoSEQ multiplex PCR; TCRdb holds only in-frame clones, not every one. The sample consists of some 200,000 clones, roughly 11% of them appearing once. This TCR derives from a man between 18 and 29 years old in good health. The chain uses TRBV29-1 and TRBJ1-1; possibly TRBD1 for D (6 bases). Sequenced sample: central memory CD4+ T cells from blood. CDR3 bases: TGCAGCGCAAGAAGGACAGTTAGCACTGAAGCTTTCTTT. Protein sequence: CSARRTVSTEAFF.